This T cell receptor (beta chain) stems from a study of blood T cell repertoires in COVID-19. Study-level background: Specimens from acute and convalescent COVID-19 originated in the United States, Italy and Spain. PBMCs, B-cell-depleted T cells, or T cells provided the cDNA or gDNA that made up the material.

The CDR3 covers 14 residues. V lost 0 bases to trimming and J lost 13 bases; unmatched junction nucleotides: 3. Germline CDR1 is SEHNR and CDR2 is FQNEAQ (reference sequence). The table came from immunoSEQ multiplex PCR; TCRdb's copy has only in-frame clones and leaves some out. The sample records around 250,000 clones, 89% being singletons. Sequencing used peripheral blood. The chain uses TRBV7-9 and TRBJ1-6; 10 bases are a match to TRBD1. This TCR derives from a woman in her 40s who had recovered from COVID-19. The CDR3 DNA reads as TGTGCCAGCAGCTTAGCCGGGACAGGGGCTCCCCTCCACTTT. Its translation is CASSLAGTGAPLHF. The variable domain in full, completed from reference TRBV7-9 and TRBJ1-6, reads DTGVSQNPRHKITKRGQNVTFRCDPISEHNRLYWYRQTLGQGPEFLTYFQNEAQLEKSRLLSDRFSAERPKGSFSTLEIQRTEQGDSAMYLCASSLAGTGAPLHFGNGTRLTVT.